Below are 7 T cell receptor beta chains sequenced from a single sample in a study of shared clonotypes between healthy human individuals. TCRdb's copy holds only in-frame clones and misses some; the assay was immunoSEQ multiplex PCR. This table holds about 2.3 million clones, 85% to 95% found once. Material for sequencing was naive CD4+ T cells from PBMCs. Described subset: CD45RA+ positively selected. The source of these receptors is a man between 18 and 35 years old in good health. Some clones in this sample may be carry-over from other donors' samples.

This clone has just one count. The chain has TRBV5-1 and TRBJ2-2; 9 positions match TRBD2. This CDR3 is built from 19 residues. Germline trimming cut 0 bases from V and 0 bases from J; bases unmatched to any gene: 9. The germline CDR1 and CDR2 sequences are SGHRS and YFSETQ. The CDR3 sequence: CASSLAPGLAVANTGELFF. CDR3 sequence (DNA): TGCGCCAGCAGCTTGGCGCCGGGACTAGCTGTCGCGAACACCGGGGAGCTGTTTTTT.

To note about this clone: The sample contains more than one DNA sequence encoding this CDR3. This chain connects TRBV7-3 to TRBJ1-1; TRBD1 matches 8 bases. Germline values: CDR1 SGHTA, CDR2 FQGTGA. The V and J ends lost 5 bases and 4 bases, in that order; junction bases with no gene match: 6. CDR3 size: 14 residues. CDR3 region: CASSPGQGATEAFF. The CDR3 nucleotides are TGTGCCAGCAGCCCCGGACAGGGCGCCACTGAAGCTTTCTTT.

The V gene is TRBV5-4, the J gene TRBJ2-7, with 7 bases matching TRBD1. V lost 4 bases, J lost 0 bases, and 7 bases stayed unmatched. The CDR3 runs 15 residues. Germline V gives CDR1 SGHNT, CDR2 YYREEE (reference sequence). CDR3 bases: TGTGCCAGCAGCAAGACAGGGAGAAGCTCCTACGAGCAGTACTTC. This gives the protein CASSKTGRSSYEQYF.

This clone was recorded only once. This chain links TRBV27 with TRBJ1-1; tentative D call: TRBD1 (6 bases). CDR1 and CDR2 from the germline V gene are MNHEY and SMNVEV (reference sequence). V shed 5 bases and J shed 0 bases, with 13 bases lying between them. The CDR3 length is 15 residues. The CDR3 sequence: CASSRTEVMNTEAFF. The CDR3 nucleotides read TGTGCCAGCAGTCGGACAGAAGTCATGAACACTGAAGCTTTCTTT.

V usage is TRBV6-6 and J usage is TRBJ1-1; the D gene is possibly TRBD1 (5 bases). CDR1 and CDR2 (germline): MNHNY, SVGAGI (reference sequence). The CDR3 length is 12 residues. V dropped 2 bases and J dropped 8 bases, with 9 bases sitting between them. The DNA of the CDR3 is TGTGCCAGCAGTTACGTTCCAGGGGAAGCTTTCTTT. The encoded protein is CASSYVPGEAFF.

V and J are TRBV6-1 and TRBJ2-7; D is possibly TRBD1 (6 bases). V was trimmed by 5 bases and J by 3 bases, leaving 14 bases between them. The CDR3 is made up of 14 amino acids. The V gene's germline CDR1 is MNHNS and CDR2 SASEGT. In DNA form, the CDR3 reads TGTGCCAGCAGTACAAACCAGGGGATCTACGAGCAGTACTTC. It yields the protein CASSTNQGIYEQYF.

The chain recombines TRBV28 with TRBJ2-1; TRBD2 is a possible D gene (7 bases). The CDR3 is 15 amino acids. Trimming cost V 3 bases and J 6 bases, with 15 bases left between them. Germline V gene lookup returns CDR1 MDHEN and CDR2 SYDVKM. The CDR3 nucleotides are TGTGCCAGCAGTTTCCGGGGGGCACGTGGCAATGAGCAGTTCTTC. Encoded protein: CASSFRGARGNEQFF.